The following is a T cell receptor beta chain sequence with its context. Its antigen is not known. This sample was included in a study of OX40 agonist ivuxolimab in advanced cancers. Study-wide context: Ivuxolimab is a fully human IgG2 antibody that activates OX40 (CD134).

Profiled with immunoSEQ multiplex PCR; TCRdb holds only in-frame clones, not every one. The repertoire holds 30,000 to 35,000 clones, with roughly nine tenths as singletons. The germline CDR1 and CDR2 sequences are MNHEY and SMNVEV (reference sequence). V shed 7 bases, J shed 4 bases, and the junction held 13 bases outside the gene matches. CDR3 length equals 15 residues. General observations from the study: Fewer expanded clones were found on average in CD4+ than in CD8+ T cells. Dose levels from 0.1 to 3.0 mg/kg saw CD4+ and CD8+ blood T cells expand clonally by week 6. Patients with a partial response at 0.1-3.0 mg/kg had among the lowest clonal expansion.

Sample: CD4+ or CD8+ T cells sorted from blood, taken in a trial of the OX40 agonist ivuxolimab. The receptor's source is an adult with an advanced solid tumor such as melanoma, head and neck, liver or kidney cancer. V gene TRBV27 combines with J gene TRBJ2-7; TRBD2 aligns across 7 bases. This CDR3 is CASKTGAGELYEQYF. CDR3 coding DNA: TGTGCCAGCAAAACAGGCGCGGGAGAGTTATACGAGCAGTACTTC.